This TCR beta chain was obtained from a study of blood T cell repertoires in COVID-19. Original processing methods: Reference gene primer amplification gave estimated nucleated cell counts. Assay: immunoSEQ multiplex PCR; the TCRdb copy retains only in-frame clones and omits some. V and J calls and clone size are as listed in that table; D and trimming were resolved from the DNA. Of about 97,000 clones listed, 87% are singletons. The CDR3 contains 15 residues. The germline V gene has CDR1 SNHLY and CDR2 FYNNEI. V shed 6 bases, J shed 0 bases, and the junction held 5 bases outside the gene matches. This receptor was obtained from a human donor in a cohort sampled during active COVID-19. The sample taken for sequencing was peripheral blood. V gene TRBV2 combines with J gene TRBJ1-3; 7 nucleotides align to TRBD1. CDR3 nucleotide sequence: TGTGCCAGCAGGACAGGGACCTTCTCTGGAAACACCATATATTTT. As protein: CASRTGTFSGNTIYF.